This entry lists 22 T cell receptor beta chains sequenced from one sample in a study of blood T cell repertoires in COVID-19. Sequencing was performed with immunoSEQ multiplex PCR; in TCRdb, only in-frame clones are kept and a portion is missing. The data contain a few hundred thousand clones, 88% of them singletons. Material: peripheral blood. Receptor source: a woman aged 25 to 45 with acute or convalescent COVID-19.

The chain links TRBV11-3 to TRBJ2-2, with D possibly TRBD1 on 6 matching bases. CDR3 length: 13 amino acids. V dropped 5 bases and J dropped 6 bases, with 10 bases sitting between them. Germline loops: CDR1 SGHNT, CDR2 YENEEA. The chain's CDR3 is CASSKTGPGELFF. CDR3 in DNA: TGTGCCAGCAGCAAGACAGGCCCCGGGGAGCTGTTTTTT.

The V and J genes are TRBV3-1 (or the pseudogene TRBV3-2) and TRBJ2-1; TRBD2 aligns across 8 bases. The V gene end was trimmed by 3 bases and the J gene end by 9 bases; junction bases not matched to a gene: 13. This CDR3 has 16 amino acids. CDR1 and CDR2 (germline): LGHDT, YNNKEL (reference sequence). CDR3 DNA: TGTGCCAGCAGCCAGCGGGGACTAGTAGGCCCCCGTGAGCAGTTCTTC. It translates to CASSQRGLVGPREQFF.

The chain links TRBV2 to TRBJ2-5; the D gene is possibly TRBD1 (6 bases). Trimming removed 7 bases at V and 5 bases at J, with 14 bases between. This CDR3 contains 13 residues. The germline V gene encodes CDR1 SNHLY and CDR2 FYNNEI. The CDR3 region has the DNA TGTGCCAGCAATCGCCCAGGGGAGGAGACCCAGTACTTC. Amino acid sequence: CASNRPGEETQYF. The full variable domain, its missing parts supplied by reference TRBV2 and TRBJ2-5, is EPEVTQTPSHQVTQMGQEVILRCVPISNHLYFYWYRQILGQKVEFLVSFYNNEISEKSEIFDDQFSVERPDGSNFTLKIRSTKLEDSAMYFCASNRPGEETQYFGPGTRLLVL.

J is TRBJ2-1 and V is TRBV7-2; 7 bases line up with TRBD2. The CDR3 totals 15 residues. CDR1 and CDR2 (germline): SGHTA, FQGNSA. J gave up 7 bases and V 5 bases, and 11 bases lay outside the gene matches. The CDR3 is CASSTPTSSGNEQFF. DNA for the CDR3: TGTGCCAGCAGCACACCGACTAGCTCGGGGAATGAGCAGTTCTTC.

The CDR3 spells CASGSGTSGRRGEQFF. The CDR3 nucleotides are TGTGCTAGTGGCTCCGGGACTAGCGGGAGGAGGGGCGAGCAGTTCTTC. The chain is built from TRBV12-5 and TRBJ2-1; 15 nucleotides line up with TRBD2. V shed 6 bases, J shed 10 bases, and the junction held 10 bases outside the gene matches. The CDR3 spans 16 residues. Germline V gene sequence: CDR1 LGHNT, CDR2 FRNRAP.

CDR3 coding DNA: TGTGCCACCAGCGATAGTGGTGAGACCCAGTACTTC. It codes for CATSDSGETQYF. This chain links TRBV10-3 with TRBJ2-5; D remains unclear. This CDR3 is 12 amino acids long. Trimming left V 10 bases short and J 5 bases short, with 14 bases between. Germline V gene sequence: CDR1 ENHRY, CDR2 SYGVKD.

The chain is built from TRBV9 and TRBJ2-7, with D maybe TRBD2 (6 bases). Germline V gene sequence: CDR1 SGDLS, CDR2 YYNGEE. V was cut by 0 bases and J by 0 bases, with 16 bases left in between. This CDR3 spans 17 amino acids. The CDR3 DNA reads TGTGCCAGCAGCGTAGTCCCTTCCGGGAGTAACTCCTACGAGCAGTACTTC. Amino acids: CASSVVPSGSNSYEQYF. Together with reference TRBV9 and TRBJ2-7, the CDR3 gives the full variable domain: DSGVTQTPKHLITATGQRVTLRCSPRSGDLSVYWYQQSLDQGLQFLIQYYNGEERAKGNILERFSAQQFPDLHSELNLSSLELGDSALYFCASSVVPSGSNSYEQYFGPGTRLTVT.

V is TRBV5-5 and J is TRBJ2-7; 13 bases align to TRBD2. The CDR3 has 16 residues. Looked up from germline, CDR1 is SGHKS and CDR2 is YYEKEE (reference sequence). V shed 0 bases, J shed 1 base, and the junction held 1 base outside the gene matches. The CDR3 DNA sequence: TGTGCCAGCAGCTTGGGACTAGCGGGAGGATCCTACGAGCAGTACTTC. Translating gives CASSLGLAGGSYEQYF.

This chain connects TRBV5-6 to TRBJ2-7, with D perhaps TRBD1 (8 bases). Looked up from germline, CDR1 is SGHDT and CDR2 is YYEEEE. The CDR3 contains 15 residues. V lost 4 bases and J lost 6, with 20 bases in between. The CDR3 loop reads CASSPGGGQAGEQYF. The CDR3 bases are TGTGCCAGCAGCCCCGGCGGGGGACAGGCGGGCGAGCAGTACTTC.

In this sample, this clone turned up many times. V is TRBV7-2 and J is TRBJ2-7; TRBD2 matches at 12 bases. Germline trimming cut 3 bases from V and 5 bases from J; bases unmatched to any gene: 5. The CDR3 is made up of 15 amino acids. CDR1 is SGHTA, CDR2 FQGNSA, per germline. CDR3 sequence: CASSFTSGRNHEQYF. The CDR3 bases are TGTGCCAGCAGCTTTACTAGCGGGAGGAACCACGAGCAGTACTTC.

The V call is TRBV19, the J call TRBJ2-1; the D gene is possibly TRBD2 (6 bases). Trimming stripped 3 bases from V and 5 bases from J, with 17 bases between. Germline V gene data show CDR1 as LNHDA and CDR2 as SQIVND (reference sequence). The CDR3 has 16 amino acids. The CDR3 bases are TGTGCCAGTAGTATCTTCTCTGGGACTTCTAACAATGAGCAGTTCTTC. Amino acids: CASSIFSGTSNNEQFF.

The chain carries TRBV27 and TRBJ1-5, with 9 bases identical to TRBD1. This CDR3 is 14 amino acids long. Germline loops: CDR1 MNHEY, CDR2 SMNVEV (reference sequence). V gave up 3 bases and J gave up 6 bases; unmatched junction bases: 3. CDR3 protein: CASSFTGGGQPQHF. CDR3 DNA sequence: TGTGCCAGCAGTTTCACAGGGGGCGGTCAGCCCCAGCATTTT.

The chain carries TRBV19 and TRBJ1-4; 7 bases agree with TRBD1. Trimming at V came to 6 bases and at J to 4 bases, leaving 5 bases not matched to a gene. There are 14 residues in the CDR3. The germline V gene encodes CDR1 LNHDA and CDR2 SQIVND (reference sequence). CDR3 amino acids: CASRRQGGNEKLFF. In DNA, the CDR3 is TGTGCCAGTAGAAGACAGGGAGGTAATGAAAAACTGTTTTTT. Combining the CDR3 with reference TRBV19 and TRBJ1-4 gives the whole variable domain DGGITQSPKYLFRKEGQNVTLSCEQNLNHDAMYWYRQDPGQGLRLIYYSQIVNDFQKGDIAEGYSVSREKKESFPLTVTSAQKNPTAFYLCASRRQGGNEKLFFGSGTQLSVL.

The J gene is TRBJ1-1, the V gene TRBV7-9; tentatively, D is TRBD1 (6 bases). Between the trimmed V and J ends, which lost 5 bases and 4 bases, there was a span of 11 bases. Germline-derived CDR1 and CDR2 are SEHNR and FQNEAQ (reference sequence). The CDR3 extends over 13 amino acids. CDR3 region: CASSQDSFTEAFF. In DNA, the CDR3 is TGTGCCAGCAGCCAGGACAGCTTCACTGAAGCTTTCTTT.

J is TRBJ2-7 and V is TRBV9; D is undetermined. The CDR3 is 14 amino acids. CDR1 is SGDLS, CDR2 YYNGEE, per germline. V was pared by 2 bases and J by 4 bases, with 13 bases between. The CDR3 DNA reads TGTGCCAGCAGCGTTAACACGCTGACTTACGAGCAGTACTTC. Encoded protein: CASSVNTLTYEQYF.

This chain connects TRBV11-2 to TRBJ1-1; 11 bases map to TRBD1. J lost 5 bases, V lost 5 bases, and 10 bases had no gene match. CDR1 SGHAT and CDR2 FQNNGV come from the germline V gene. The CDR3 consists of 16 residues. This chain's CDR3 is CASSHSAGQGATEAFF. The CDR3 DNA follows: TGTGCCAGCAGCCACTCCGCCGGACAGGGGGCGACTGAAGCTTTCTTT. Using reference TRBV11-2 and TRBJ1-1 for the parts outside the CDR3, the full variable domain is EAGVAQSPRYKIIEKRQSVAFWCNPISGHATLYWYQQILGQGPKLLIQFQNNGVVDDSQLPKDRFSAERLKGVDSTLKIQPAKLEDSAVYLCASSHSAGQGATEAFFGQGTRLTVV.

The chain recombines TRBV6-2 or TRBV6-3 with TRBJ1-2, with D tentatively TRBD1 (6 bases). CDR3 size: 14 residues. Looked up from germline, CDR1 is MNHEY and CDR2 is SVGEGT. The ends were cut back, 5 bases at V and 2 bases at J, with 12 bases in the middle. The CDR3 spells CASSKFQGNYGYTF. The CDR3 DNA reads as TGTGCCAGCAGTAAATTTCAGGGGAACTATGGCTACACCTTC.

This chain connects TRBV19 to TRBJ2-3, with TRBD2 matching over 10 bases. The germline V gene has CDR1 LNHDA and CDR2 SQIVND (reference sequence). Trimming at V came to 5 bases and at J to 2 bases, leaving 7 bases not matched to a gene. The CDR3 totals 16 residues. The CDR3 loop reads CASSPSGLAYTDTQYF. The CDR3 DNA sequence: TGTGCCAGTAGTCCGTCGGGACTAGCGTACACAGATACGCAGTATTTT.

V is TRBV4-2 and J is TRBJ1-1; TRBD1 matches 7 bases. V lost 0 bases and J lost 9; bases outside the gene matches: 13. Germline V gene data show CDR1 as LGHNA and CDR2 as YNFKEQ. This CDR3 comprises 16 residues. In DNA, the CDR3 is TGTGCCAGCAGCCAAGATAGAATAGGGGGCCCGTCTCAAGCTTTCTTT. The encoded protein is CASSQDRIGGPSQAFF.

The J gene is TRBJ2-1, the V gene TRBV30; 9 bases are a match to TRBD2. This CDR3 is built from 15 residues. Germline loops: CDR1 GTSNPN, CDR2 SVGIG (reference sequence). The V segment lost 0 bases and the J segment 7 bases; nucleotides outside the gene matches: 7. As DNA, the CDR3 is TGTGCCTGGAGTGTTGGTGCGGGAGGGCGTAATGAGCAGTTCTTC. Translating it yields CAWSVGAGGRNEQFF. The whole variable domain, remainder taken from reference TRBV30 and TRBJ2-1, is SQTIHQWPATLVQPVGSPLSLECTVEGTSNPNLYWYRQAAGRGLQLLFYSVGIGQISSEVPQNLSASRPQDRQFILSSKKLLLSDSGFYLCAWSVGAGGRNEQFFGPGTRLTVL.

This sequence joins TRBV30 and TRBJ2-3, with a tentative D call TRBD1 (6 bases). CDR1 and CDR2 (germline): GTSNPN, SVGIG (reference sequence). Deletions cut 8 bases from V and 5 bases from J, with 11 bases between. This CDR3 has 11 residues. The CDR3 nucleotides are TGTGCCGGACAGAGGGGAGATACGCAGTATTTT. Amino acid sequence: CAGQRGDTQYF.

The chain uses TRBV27 and TRBJ1-1; possible D gene TRBD1, 6 bases. In germline, CDR1 is MNHEY, CDR2 SMNVEV (reference sequence). Deletions cut 5 bases from V and 5 bases from J, with 12 bases between. The CDR3 runs to 13 residues. The CDR3 is CASSHQGRTEAFF. The CDR3 DNA follows: TGTGCCAGCAGTCACCAGGGGCGGACTGAAGCTTTCTTT.